What follows describes a single T cell receptor (beta chain). TCRdb used MiXCR to reprocess the RACE reads, holding one entry per CDR3 protein. The sample lists around 120,000 distinct CDR3 sequences, roughly 13% occurring once. This entry comes from a study of human T cells and chemical hapten exposure. This sample's time point: pre-sensitization, week 0. Treatment given: therapeutic diphenylcyclopropenone sensitization with weekly scalp DPC. Donors, patients with alopecia ranging from 18 to 70 years old and judged suitable for DPC, provided samples. The sample was whole blood, taken in connection with sensitization to the hapten diphenylcyclopropenone (DPC). The receptor was isolated from a woman under 30 with alopecia areata. Some clones in this sample may be carry-over from other donors' samples.

The CDR3 sequence is CSASLFGSYNEQFF. CDR3 DNA sequence: TGCAGTGCTTCATTATTCGGCTCCTACAATGAGCAGTTCTTC. The gene calls are TRBV20-1 and TRBJ2-1; D is undetermined. The germline V gene encodes CDR1 DFQATT and CDR2 SNEGSKA (reference sequence). Trimming stripped 5 bases from V and 0 bases from J, with 11 bases between. CDR3 length: 14 residues.